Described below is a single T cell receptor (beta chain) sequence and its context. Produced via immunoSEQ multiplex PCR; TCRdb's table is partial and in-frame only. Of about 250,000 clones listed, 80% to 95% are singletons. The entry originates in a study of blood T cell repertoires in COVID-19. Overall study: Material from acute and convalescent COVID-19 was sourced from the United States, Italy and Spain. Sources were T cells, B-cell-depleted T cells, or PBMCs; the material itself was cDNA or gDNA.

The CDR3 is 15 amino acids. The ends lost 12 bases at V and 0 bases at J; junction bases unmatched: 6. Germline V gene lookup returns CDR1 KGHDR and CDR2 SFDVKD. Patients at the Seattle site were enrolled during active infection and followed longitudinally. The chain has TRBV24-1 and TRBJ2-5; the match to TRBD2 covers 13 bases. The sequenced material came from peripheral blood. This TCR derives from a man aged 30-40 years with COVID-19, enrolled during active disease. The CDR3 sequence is CAPQTSGGDQETQYF. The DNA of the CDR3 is TGTGCCCCACAAACTAGCGGGGGGGACCAAGAGACCCAGTACTTC.